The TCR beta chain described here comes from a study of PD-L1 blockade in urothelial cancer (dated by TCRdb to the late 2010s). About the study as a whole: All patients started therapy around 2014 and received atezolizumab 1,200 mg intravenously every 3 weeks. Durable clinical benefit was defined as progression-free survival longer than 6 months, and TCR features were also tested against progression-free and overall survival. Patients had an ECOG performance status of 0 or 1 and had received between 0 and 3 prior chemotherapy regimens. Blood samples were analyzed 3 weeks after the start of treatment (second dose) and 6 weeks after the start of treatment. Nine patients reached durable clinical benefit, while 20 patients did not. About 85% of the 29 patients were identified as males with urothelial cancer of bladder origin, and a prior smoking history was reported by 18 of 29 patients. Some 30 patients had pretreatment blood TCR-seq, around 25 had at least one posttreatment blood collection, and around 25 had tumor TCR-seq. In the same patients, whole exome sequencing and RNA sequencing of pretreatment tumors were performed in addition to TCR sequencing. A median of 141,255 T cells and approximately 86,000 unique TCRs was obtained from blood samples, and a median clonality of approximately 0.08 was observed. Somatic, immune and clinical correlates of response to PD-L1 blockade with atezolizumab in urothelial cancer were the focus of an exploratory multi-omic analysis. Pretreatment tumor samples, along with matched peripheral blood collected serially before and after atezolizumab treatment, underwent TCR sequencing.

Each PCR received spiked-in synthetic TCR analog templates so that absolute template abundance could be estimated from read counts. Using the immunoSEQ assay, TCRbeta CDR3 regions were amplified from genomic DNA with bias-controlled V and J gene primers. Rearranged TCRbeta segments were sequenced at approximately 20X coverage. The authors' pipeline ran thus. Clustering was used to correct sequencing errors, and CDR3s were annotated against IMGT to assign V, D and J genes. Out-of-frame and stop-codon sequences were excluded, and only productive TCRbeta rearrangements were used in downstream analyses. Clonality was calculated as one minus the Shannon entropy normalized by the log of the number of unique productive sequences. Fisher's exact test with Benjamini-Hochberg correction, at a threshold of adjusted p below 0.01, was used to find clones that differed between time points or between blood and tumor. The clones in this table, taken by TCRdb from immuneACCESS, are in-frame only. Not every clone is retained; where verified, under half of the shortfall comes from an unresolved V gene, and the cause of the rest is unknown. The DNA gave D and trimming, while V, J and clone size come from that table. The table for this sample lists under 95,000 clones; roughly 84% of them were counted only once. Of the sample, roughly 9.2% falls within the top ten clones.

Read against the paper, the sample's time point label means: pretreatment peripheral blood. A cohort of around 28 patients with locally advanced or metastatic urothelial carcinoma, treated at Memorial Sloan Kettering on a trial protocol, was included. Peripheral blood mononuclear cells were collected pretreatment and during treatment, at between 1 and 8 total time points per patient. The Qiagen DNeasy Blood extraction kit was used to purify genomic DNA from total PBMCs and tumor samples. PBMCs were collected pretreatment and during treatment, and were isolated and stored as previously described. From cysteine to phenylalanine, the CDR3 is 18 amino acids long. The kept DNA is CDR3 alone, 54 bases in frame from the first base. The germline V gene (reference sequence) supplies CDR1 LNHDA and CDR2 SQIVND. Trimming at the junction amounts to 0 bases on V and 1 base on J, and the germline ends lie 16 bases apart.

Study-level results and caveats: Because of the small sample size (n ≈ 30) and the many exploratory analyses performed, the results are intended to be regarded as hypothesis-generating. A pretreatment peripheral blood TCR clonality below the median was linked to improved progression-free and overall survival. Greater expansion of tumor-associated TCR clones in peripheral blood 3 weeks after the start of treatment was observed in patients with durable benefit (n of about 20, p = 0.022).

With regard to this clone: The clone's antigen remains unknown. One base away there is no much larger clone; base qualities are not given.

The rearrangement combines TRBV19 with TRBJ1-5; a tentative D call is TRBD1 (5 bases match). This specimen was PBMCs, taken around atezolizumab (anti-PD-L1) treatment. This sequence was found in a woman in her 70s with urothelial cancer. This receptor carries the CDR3 CASSIDNRPRVSNQPQHF. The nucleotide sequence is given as TGTGCCAGTAGTATAGATAATCGCCCCAGGGTGAGCAATCAGCCCCAGCATTTT.